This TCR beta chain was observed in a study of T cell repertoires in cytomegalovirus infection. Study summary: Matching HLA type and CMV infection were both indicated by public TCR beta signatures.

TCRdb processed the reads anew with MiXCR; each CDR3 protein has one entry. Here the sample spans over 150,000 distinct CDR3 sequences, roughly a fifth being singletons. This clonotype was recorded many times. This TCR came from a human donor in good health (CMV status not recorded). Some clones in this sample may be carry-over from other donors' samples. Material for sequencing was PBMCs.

The CDR3, as DNA: TGTGCCAGCAGCCCAGGGGGGGGACTAGCGAGGAATGAGCAGTTCTTC. This translates into CASSPGGGLARNEQFF. This chain links TRBV7-2 with TRBJ2-1; 10 nucleotides agree with TRBD2. With V trimmed by 5 bases and J by 7 bases, 11 bases remained unmatched. The CDR3 length is 16 residues. Germline lookup yields CDR1 SGHTA and CDR2 FQGNSA.